The present TCR beta chain was sequenced within a study of blood T cell repertoires in COVID-19. This table comes from immunoSEQ multiplex PCR, and its TCRdb copy is limited to in-frame clones, with some not included. Seen here are approximately 210,000 clones, more than 85% observed once, and the top ten hold 1.5% to 2%. Germline CDR1 MNHEY, CDR2 SMNVEV (reference sequence). This CDR3 comprises 13 residues. Trimming shortened V by 3 bases and J by 8 bases, and 13 bases separated the two germline ends. The chain is built from TRBV27 and TRBJ1-2; maybe TRBD1 (5 bases). Source material: peripheral blood. The receptor was derived from a man aged 40-49 years with active or convalescent COVID-19. CDR3 sequence: CASSLTVFGGYTF. Written as DNA, the CDR3 is TGTGCCAGCAGTTTGACAGTCTTTGGCGGCTACACCTTC.